One sample yielded the 29 T cell receptor beta chains listed below, sequenced in a study of T cell changes during pregnancy in multiple sclerosis. TCRdb's copy holds only in-frame clones and misses some; the assay was immunoSEQ multiplex PCR. The sample lists about 53,000 clones; under 95% were seen once. This specimen was CD8+ T cells from peripheral blood mononuclear cells, taken before pregnancy. These TCRs come from a female donor with multiple sclerosis, enrolled in a pregnancy study.

The rearrangement joins TRBV5-4 to TRBJ2-1; 7 bases are a match to TRBD1. The germline gives CDR1 SGHNT, CDR2 YYREEE (reference sequence). Unmatched junction bases numbered 10, after V lost 4 bases and J lost 0 bases. The CDR3 length is 17 residues. The CDR3 is CASSLGVRDSSYNEQFF. The CDR3, as DNA: TGTGCCAGCAGCCTCGGGGTTCGGGACAGCTCCTACAATGAGCAGTTCTTC.

V gene TRBV4-2 combines with J gene TRBJ2-1, with D maybe TRBD1 (5 bases). The CDR3 loop spans 13 amino acids. The germline V gene encodes CDR1 LGHNA and CDR2 YNFKEQ. Trimming pared 1 base from V and 9 bases from J, leaving 10 bases between. CDR3 DNA: TGTGCCAGCAGCCAAGGGCAGGGTTCTGAGCAGTTCTTC. Translated: CASSQGQGSEQFF.

V and J are TRBV19 and TRBJ1-2; 8 nucleotides align to TRBD1. Germline assignment: CDR1 LNHDA and CDR2 SQIVND (reference sequence). J gave up 8 bases and V 4 bases, and 9 bases lay outside the gene matches. This CDR3 contains 14 residues. The CDR3 DNA is TGTGCCAGTAGTAAAATTCAGGGGGCAGAAGGCTACACCTTC. Translating it yields CASSKIQGAEGYTF.

The rearrangement links TRBV5-5 to TRBJ2-2; 8 bases are a match to TRBD1. V lost 4 bases, J lost 4 bases, and 9 bases stayed unmatched. Per the germline V gene, CDR1 is SGHKS and CDR2 is YYEKEE (reference sequence). The CDR3 runs to 16 residues. The CDR3 bases are TGTGCCAGCAGCCCTCAAGGACAGGGCCTCACCGGGGAGCTGTTTTTT. This encodes CASSPQGQGLTGELFF.

Written as DNA, the CDR3 is TGTGCCAGCAGCCCGGGCAAGGGGTACGATGAAAAACTGTTTTTT. Amino acid sequence: CASSPGKGYDEKLFF. J is TRBJ1-4 and V is TRBV5-8, with TRBD1 as a possible D gene (5 bases). Germline V gene sequence: CDR1 SGHTS, CDR2 YDEGEE. V was shortened by 4 bases and J by 6 bases, with 16 bases between the two germline ends. The CDR3 is made up of 15 amino acids. Based on the CDR3 plus reference TRBV5-8 and TRBJ1-4, the full variable domain is EAGVTQSPTHLIKTRGQQATLRCSPISGHTSVYWYQQALGLGLQFLLWYDEGEERNRGNFPPRFSGRQFPNYSSELNVNALELEDSALYLCASSPGKGYDEKLFFGSGTQLSVL.

The chain uses TRBV7-2 and TRBJ2-5; 10 nucleotides agree with TRBD2. The CDR3 has 18 amino acids. CDR1 SGHTA and CDR2 FQGNSA come from the germline V gene. Trimming took 2 bases from V and 2 from J; bases not matched to a gene: 11. For the CDR3, the DNA is TGTGCCAGCAGCTTAAAGTTTAGCGGGGGGACCATACAAGAGACCCAGTACTTC. Its translation is CASSLKFSGGTIQETQYF. The variable domain in full, with the rest retrieved from reference TRBV7-2 and TRBJ2-5, is GAGVSQSPSNKVTEKGKDVELRCDPISGHTALYWYRQSLGQGLEFLIYFQGNSAPDKSGLPSDRFSAERTGGSVSTLTIQRTQQEDSAVYLCASSLKFSGGTIQETQYFGPGTRLLVL.

This clone was seen once. The rearrangement uses TRBV4-1 and TRBJ2-2, with a tentative D call TRBD2 (5 bases). This CDR3 contains 12 residues. Germline V lookup: CDR1 MGHRA, CDR2 YSYEKL. Trimming removed 6 bases from V and 5 bases from J, with 7 bases in between. CDR3 region: CASRRTTGELFF. CDR3 DNA: TGCGCCAGCAGACGGACTACCGGGGAGCTGTTTTTT.

The rearrangement links TRBV6-6 to TRBJ2-7; 9 bases line up with TRBD1. The ends lost 0 bases at V and 2 bases at J; junction bases unmatched: 2. Germline assignment: CDR1 MNHNY and CDR2 SVGAGI (reference sequence). The CDR3 totals 15 residues. CDR3 protein: CASSYSTGGTYEQYF. CDR3 DNA sequence: TGTGCCAGCAGTTACTCGACAGGGGGGACCTACGAGCAGTACTTC.

The J gene is TRBJ2-1, the V gene TRBV14; perhaps TRBD1 as D (6 bases). There are 15 residues in the CDR3. Between the trimmed V and J ends, which lost 8 bases and 4 bases, there was a span of 18 bases. In germline, CDR1 is SGHDN, CDR2 FVKESK. CDR3 DNA: TGTGCCAGCGCCCCCGGGACACATCTTTACAATGAGCAGTTCTTC. This sequence encodes CASAPGTHLYNEQFF.

The chain employs TRBV15 and TRBJ2-7, with D possibly matching TRBD1 (5 bases). The CDR3 is made up of 15 amino acids. Trimming took 0 bases from V and 5 from J, leaving 14 bases between them. Germline lookup yields CDR1 LNHNV and CDR2 YYDKDF (reference sequence). The CDR3 DNA is TGTGCCACCAGCAGAGATGTGGCAGGGATGAACGAGCAGTACTTC. Translated, it gives CATSRDVAGMNEQYF.

Only one count was recorded for this clone. V and J are TRBV5-5 and TRBJ2-7; 9 bases fit TRBD1. The CDR3 consists of 16 residues. Trimming removed 5 bases from V and 12 bases from J; junction bases left unmatched: 21. CDR1 SGHKS and CDR2 YYEKEE come from the germline V gene (reference sequence). The CDR3, as DNA: TGTGCCAGCAGTCCGACATTACCCATACCCGGGACAGGGCCGTACTTC. Translating it yields CASSPTLPIPGTGPYF.

The rearrangement joins TRBV5-1 to TRBJ2-1, with TRBD2 identical over 9 bases. Per the germline V gene, CDR1 is SGHRS and CDR2 is YFSETQ. V shed 2 bases, J shed 3 bases, and the junction held 9 bases outside the gene matches. This CDR3 has 17 residues. The chain's CDR3 is CASSLGGGGFYYNEQFF. The CDR3 nucleotides are TGCGCCAGCAGCTTAGGCGGGGGGGGTTTCTACTACAATGAGCAGTTCTTC. Variable domain in full (rest from reference TRBV5-1 and TRBJ2-1): KAGVTQTPRYLIKTRGQQVTLSCSPISGHRSVSWYQQTPGQGLQFLFEYFSETQRNKGNFPGRFSGRQFSNSRSEMNVSTLELGDSALYLCASSLGGGGFYYNEQFFGPGTRLTVL.

The chain recombines TRBV25-1 with TRBJ2-7, with TRBD2 identical over 7 bases. The V and J ends lost 6 bases and 3 bases, in that order; junction bases with no gene match: 5. This CDR3 region has 13 residues. Per the germline V gene, CDR1 is MGHDK and CDR2 is SYGVNS. CDR3 region: CASRGTTDYEQYF. CDR3 in DNA: TGTGCCAGCAGGGGGACTACCGACTACGAGCAGTACTTC.

The gene calls are TRBV7-2 and TRBJ2-5; the D gene is possibly TRBD2 (6 bases). Germline V gene data show CDR1 as SGHTA and CDR2 as FQGNSA. This CDR3 region has 13 residues. Trimming shortened V by 2 bases and J by 3 bases, and 7 bases separated the two germline ends. CDR3 amino acids: CASSLWREETQYF. The DNA of the CDR3 is TGTGCCAGCAGCTTATGGAGGGAAGAGACCCAGTACTTC.

The chain uses TRBV4-1 and TRBJ2-7, with D maybe TRBD1 (7 bases). This CDR3 has 16 amino acids. The germline CDR1 and CDR2 sequences are MGHRA and YSYEKL. The ends were cut back, 1 base at V and 2 bases at J, with 15 bases in the middle. This chain's CDR3 is CASSQGGAGGAYEQYF. The CDR3 coding sequence is TGCGCCAGCAGCCAAGGGGGGGCAGGGGGAGCCTACGAGCAGTACTTC.

This rearrangement joins TRBV2 to TRBJ2-5, with D perhaps matching TRBD2 (7 bases). Trimming took off 11 bases at V and 0 bases at J, with 13 bases between the two ends. CDR1 is SNHLY, CDR2 FYNNEI, per germline. This CDR3 has 13 residues. In nucleotides, the CDR3 is TGTGCCGCGGGGGCGGGTGACCAAGAGACCCAGTACTTC. This gives the protein CAAGAGDQETQYF.

The rearrangement joins TRBV7-3 to TRBJ2-3, with 13 bases matching TRBD2. The V segment lost 5 bases and the J segment 3 bases; nucleotides outside the gene matches: 8. Germline V gene data show CDR1 as SGHTA and CDR2 as FQGTGA. This CDR3 has 17 amino acids. CDR3 in DNA: TGTGCCAGCAGCCCGCACCCGGGACTAGCGGGGACAGATACGCAGTATTTT. Translating gives CASSPHPGLAGTDTQYF. The full variable domain, in which reference TRBV7-3 and TRBJ2-3 provide the parts outside the CDR3, is GAGVSQTPSNKVTEKGKYVELRCDPISGHTALYWYRQSLGQGPEFLIYFQGTGAADDSGLPNDRFFAVRPEGSVSTLKIQRTERGDSAVYLCASSPHPGLAGTDTQYFGPGTRLTVL.

J is TRBJ2-1 and V is TRBV6-6, with 8 bases fitting TRBD2. V lost 2 bases to trimming and J lost 3 bases; unmatched junction nucleotides: 3. The CDR3 is made up of 15 amino acids. From germline, CDR1 is MNHNY and CDR2 SVGAGI (reference sequence). The CDR3 protein is CASSYGRGDYNEQFF. The CDR3 bases are TGTGCCAGCAGTTACGGGCGGGGGGACTACAATGAGCAGTTCTTC.

This clone is medium-sized within its sample. The V call is TRBV19, the J call TRBJ2-1; tentative D call: TRBD1 (6 bases). CDR1 LNHDA and CDR2 SQIVND come from the germline V gene (reference sequence). The germline V and J ends were trimmed by 7 bases and 7 bases, with 8 bases remaining between them. The CDR3 loop spans 11 amino acids. This CDR3 is CASTRGNEQFF. CDR3 DNA sequence: TGTGCCAGTACTAGGGGGAATGAGCAGTTCTTC.

V and J are TRBV6-1 and TRBJ1-2; possibly TRBD1 for D (6 bases). The germline V and J ends were trimmed by 2 bases and 5 bases, with 15 bases remaining between them. The CDR3 contains 15 residues. Germline loops: CDR1 MNHNS, CDR2 SASEGT. The CDR3 loop reads CASSESGGAGYGYTF. The DNA for the CDR3 is TGTGCCAGCAGTGAATCTGGGGGGGCAGGGTATGGCTACACCTTC.

The chain recombines TRBV4-3 with TRBJ2-7; D is unclear. Germline lookup yields CDR1 LGHNA and CDR2 YSLEER. This CDR3 has 13 amino acids. Deletions cut 0 bases from V and 3 bases from J, with 6 bases between. The chain's CDR3 is CASSQDRFYEQYF. The CDR3 coding sequence is TGCGCCAGCAGCCAAGACAGATTCTACGAGCAGTACTTC.

This chain's CDR3 is CAISESGQPYQPQHF. Here the CDR3 DNA reads TGTGCCATCAGTGAGTCGGGACAGCCCTATCAGCCCCAGCATTTT. The chain recombines TRBV10-3 with TRBJ1-5; 7 bases agree with TRBD1. The germline V gene encodes CDR1 ENHRY and CDR2 SYGVKD. The CDR3 extends over 15 amino acids. Losses at the gene ends were 0 bases for V and 5 bases for J; bases not matched to a gene: 4.

Regarding this clone: Other DNA sequences of this sample code for an identical CDR3. The chain carries TRBV11-2 and TRBJ1-1, with D perhaps matching TRBD1 (5 bases). The V end lost 1 base, the J end lost 8 bases, and 8 bases lay between the germline ends. This CDR3 has 12 amino acids. Germline CDR1 is SGHAT and CDR2 is FQNNGV. The CDR3 region has the DNA TGTGCCAGCAGCTTAGGGGGGGAGGAAGCTTTCTTT. Translating gives CASSLGGEEAFF.

The chain uses TRBV7-3 and TRBJ2-2; possible D gene TRBD2, 5 bases. V was clipped by 2 bases and J by 6 bases, with 13 bases between them. Per the germline V gene, CDR1 is SGHTA and CDR2 is FQGTGA. The CDR3 totals 15 residues. For the CDR3, the DNA is TGTGCCAGCAGCTTAGTTCCTAGCTCGGCCGGGGAGCTGTTTTTT. This gives the protein CASSLVPSSAGELFF.

CDR3 sequence: CASSSGFVGVDGYTF. In DNA, the CDR3 is TGTGCCAGCAGCTCGGGTTTCGTCGGGGTTGATGGCTACACCTTC. The chain couples TRBV5-4 to TRBJ1-2; no definite D call. Between the trimmed V and J ends, which lost 3 bases and 6 bases, there was a span of 18 bases. This CDR3 comprises 15 residues. Germline V gene sequence: CDR1 SGHNT, CDR2 YYREEE (reference sequence).

Comment on this clone: At one end, the junction sequence differs from germline, possibly due to a read error. The V gene is TRBV5-6, the J gene TRBJ1-5; 9 bases agree with TRBD1. The CDR3 extends over 14 amino acids. Germline values: CDR1 SGHDT, CDR2 YYEEEE. Written as DNA, the CDR3 is TGTGCCAGCAGTTTGGGACAGGGCGGTCAGCCCCAGCATTTT. This translates into CASSLGQGGQPQHF.

The chain links TRBV9 to TRBJ1-1; D perhaps matches TRBD1 (6 bases). Germline V gives CDR1 SGDLS, CDR2 YYNGEE. V lost 3 bases, J lost 3 bases, and 15 bases lay in between. This CDR3 comprises 15 residues. The DNA for the CDR3 is TGTGCCAGCAGCGGGAGGTCCGAGGGGGACACTGAAGCTTTCTTT. Protein sequence: CASSGRSEGDTEAFF.

This clone was counted a single time. V usage is TRBV4-2 and J usage is TRBJ2-1; 8 nucleotides align to TRBD1. The V and J ends lost 6 bases and 2 bases, in that order; junction bases with no gene match: 6. CDR3 length equals 15 residues. In germline, CDR1 is LGHNA, CDR2 YNFKEQ. In DNA form, the CDR3 reads TGTGCCAGCAGTTTCCCGGGACAGGCCTACAATGAGCAGTTCTTC. This encodes CASSFPGQAYNEQFF.

CDR3 residues: CASSQGDRGFTYEQYF. CDR3 nucleotides: TGCGCCAGCAGCCAAGGGGACAGGGGGTTTACCTACGAGCAGTACTTC. This chain uses TRBV4-1 with TRBJ2-7, with TRBD1 matching 11 bases. There are 16 residues in the CDR3. V was clipped by 1 base and J by 2 bases; unmatched bases: 4. Per the germline V gene, CDR1 is MGHRA and CDR2 is YSYEKL.